Listed below are T cell receptor beta chains from one sample, sequenced in a study of OX40 agonist ivuxolimab in advanced cancers. Assay used: immunoSEQ multiplex PCR; TCRdb lists only in-frame clones, some missing. The table shows about 100,000 clones, with around 93% occurring only once. The sequenced sample was CD4+ or CD8+ T cells sorted from blood, obtained in a trial of the OX40 agonist ivuxolimab. Every receptor here comes from an adult with an advanced solid tumor such as melanoma, head and neck, liver or kidney cancer. CDR3s include the opening cysteine and the closing phenylalanine or tryptophan. A D gene is named only where the DNA matches it firmly. For some rows the clone size is stated as once, few or many, or as a class when expanded; others skip it.

D gene: .
J gene: TRBJ2-5
V gene: TRBV7-2
clone size: .
CDR3 protein: CASSPVLETQYF

D gene: .
J gene: TRBJ2-5
V gene: TRBV13
clone size: .
CDR3 protein: CASSKGGVWETQYF

D gene: .
J gene: TRBJ2-7
V gene: TRBV9
clone size: .
CDR3 protein: CASSASQETYEQYF

D gene: TRBD1
J gene: TRBJ2-7
V gene: TRBV7-3
clone size: .
CDR3 protein: CASSPDRDSYEQYF

D gene: .
J gene: TRBJ2-7
V gene: TRBV20-1
clone size: .
CDR3 protein: CSVRGGVEQYF

D gene: .
J gene: TRBJ2-5
V gene: TRBV19
clone size: .
CDR3 protein: CASSYGLGETQYF

D gene: .
J gene: TRBJ2-1
V gene: TRBV7-2
clone size: .
CDR3 protein: CASSSTGVGEQFF

D gene: .
J gene: TRBJ2-5
V gene: TRBV5-6
clone size: .
CDR3 protein: CASSLTGGEETQYF

D gene: TRBD1
J gene: TRBJ1-1
V gene: TRBV23-1
clone size: .
CDR3 protein: CASSQWTGTMNTEAFF

D gene: TRBD1
J gene: TRBJ2-1
V gene: TRBV4-3
clone size: .
CDR3 protein: CASSPWQGAYNEQFF

D gene: .
J gene: TRBJ2-1
V gene: TRBV29-1
clone size: .
CDR3 protein: CSVGPSSYNEQFF

D gene: .
J gene: TRBJ2-1
V gene: TRBV7-8
clone size: .
CDR3 protein: CASSPSGYEQFF

D gene: TRBD2
J gene: TRBJ2-1
V gene: TRBV28
clone size: .
CDR3 protein: CASSLMTSGRNNEQFF

D gene: .
J gene: TRBJ2-3
V gene: TRBV5-1
clone size: .
CDR3 protein: CASSSRVADTQYF

D gene: .
J gene: TRBJ2-4
V gene: TRBV5-8
clone size: .
CDR3 protein: CASSLAVVLAKNIQYF

D gene: .
J gene: TRBJ2-2
V gene: TRBV7-2
clone size: few
CDR3 protein: CASSLERTGELFF

D gene: .
J gene: TRBJ2-2
V gene: TRBV19
clone size: .
CDR3 protein: CASRTTGELFF

D gene: .
J gene: TRBJ2-1
V gene: TRBV5-1
clone size: .
CDR3 protein: CASSLGGSVYNEQFF

D gene: TRBD1
J gene: TRBJ1-4
V gene: TRBV4-2
clone size: .
CDR3 protein: CASSQLKTGTNEKLFF

D gene: TRBD2
J gene: TRBJ2-5
V gene: TRBV4-2
clone size: once
CDR3 protein: CASSQVGLAVQETQYF

D gene: .
J gene: TRBJ2-2
V gene: TRBV5-6
clone size: .
CDR3 protein: CASSLTGSTNTGELFF

D gene: .
J gene: TRBJ2-2
V gene: TRBV2
clone size: .
CDR3 protein: CASNSGLANTGELFF

D gene: .
J gene: TRBJ2-7
V gene: TRBV18
clone size: .
CDR3 protein: CASSTQGHEQYF

D gene: .
J gene: TRBJ1-1
V gene: TRBV4-3
clone size: .
CDR3 protein: CASSLVGGDTEAFF

D gene: .
J gene: TRBJ1-1
V gene: TRBV18
clone size: .
CDR3 protein: CASSEGSDTEAFF

D gene: TRBD2
J gene: TRBJ2-1
V gene: TRBV7-9
clone size: .
CDR3 protein: CASSSEREVYNEQFF

D gene: .
J gene: TRBJ2-2
V gene: TRBV5-4
clone size: .
CDR3 protein: CASSLASGSGELFF

D gene: .
J gene: TRBJ1-1
V gene: TRBV4-3
clone size: .
CDR3 protein: CASSQDRSGRGTEAFF

D gene: .
J gene: TRBJ2-1
V gene: TRBV2
clone size: once
CDR3 protein: CASSWDGSQQFF

D gene: TRBD2
J gene: TRBJ2-5
V gene: TRBV5-1
clone size: .
CDR3 protein: CASSREGREETQYF

D gene: .
J gene: TRBJ1-3
V gene: TRBV7-9
clone size: .
CDR3 protein: CASSLTGAAGNTIYF

D gene: .
J gene: TRBJ1-5
V gene: TRBV6-1
clone size: .
CDR3 protein: CASSENRDQPQHF

D gene: .
J gene: TRBJ2-1
V gene: TRBV7-2
clone size: .
CDR3 protein: CASSLERVGEQFF

D gene: TRBD2
J gene: TRBJ2-1
V gene: TRBV11-2
clone size: .
CDR3 protein: CASRFTREASYNEQFF

D gene: .
J gene: TRBJ2-6
V gene: TRBV18
clone size: .
CDR3 protein: CASSPGSGANVLTF

D gene: TRBD2
J gene: TRBJ2-7
V gene: TRBV28
clone size: once
CDR3 protein: CASSPSGRALYEQYF

D gene: .
J gene: TRBJ1-3
V gene: TRBV25-1
clone size: .
CDR3 protein: CASSYSSGNTIYF

D gene: .
J gene: TRBJ2-1
V gene: TRBV19
clone size: .
CDR3 protein: CASSIGRPNEQFF

D gene: TRBD1
J gene: TRBJ1-3
V gene: TRBV18
clone size: .
CDR3 protein: CASSAGTVSGNTIYF

D gene: TRBD1
J gene: TRBJ1-3
V gene: TRBV5-1
clone size: .
CDR3 protein: CASSLGQGTGNTIYF

D gene: .
J gene: TRBJ1-4
V gene: TRBV9
clone size: .
CDR3 protein: CASSVEGLANEKLFF

D gene: TRBD2
J gene: TRBJ2-5
V gene: TRBV7-9
clone size: .
CDR3 protein: CASSRTEAGIQETQYF

D gene: TRBD1
J gene: TRBJ2-1
V gene: TRBV18
clone size: once
CDR3 protein: CASSPGQGDYNEQFF

D gene: .
J gene: TRBJ2-1
V gene: TRBV10-2
clone size: .
CDR3 protein: CASSPRNEQFF